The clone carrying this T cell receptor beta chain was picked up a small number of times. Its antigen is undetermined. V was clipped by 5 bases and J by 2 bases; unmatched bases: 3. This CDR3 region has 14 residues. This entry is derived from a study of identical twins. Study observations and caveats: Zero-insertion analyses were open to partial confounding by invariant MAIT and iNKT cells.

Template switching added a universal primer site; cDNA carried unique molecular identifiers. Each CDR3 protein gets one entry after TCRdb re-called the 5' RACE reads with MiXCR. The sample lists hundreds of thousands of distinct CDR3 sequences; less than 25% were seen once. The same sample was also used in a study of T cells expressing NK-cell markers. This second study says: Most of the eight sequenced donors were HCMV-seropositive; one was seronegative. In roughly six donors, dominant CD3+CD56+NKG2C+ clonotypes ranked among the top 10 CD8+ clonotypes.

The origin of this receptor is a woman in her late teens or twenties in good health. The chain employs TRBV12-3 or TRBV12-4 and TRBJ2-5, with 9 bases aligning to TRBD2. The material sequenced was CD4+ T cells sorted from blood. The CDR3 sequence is CASSPTSGQETQYF. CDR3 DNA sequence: TGTGCCAGCAGTCCGACTAGCGGTCAAGAGACCCAGTACTTC.